This record covers a single T cell receptor beta chain. The template was RNA from unsorted bulk tissue. Distant lung tissue was collected more than 3 cm away from the tumor edge. This specimen comes from a study of tumor and adjacent non-tumor tissue in lung cancer. TCRbeta libraries were built with three rounds of nested PCR, modified from ARM-PCR. TCRdb reprocessed the multiplex PCR reads with MiXCR, giving one entry per CDR3 protein. The sample holds approximately 79,000 distinct CDR3 sequences; less than 85% are singletons and the top ten take around 40%. The sequencing input was distant non-tumor lung tissue. The sequence derives from a man aged 70-80 years with non-small cell lung cancer.

CDR3 residues: CASNLGTGTCVQYF. CDR3 sequence (DNA): TGTGCCAGCAATTTGGGGACGGGGACCTGCGTGCAGTACTTC. V gene TRBV11-2 combines with J gene TRBJ2-7; D assignment may be TRBD1 or TRBD2 (5 bases each). Germline CDR1 is SGHAT and CDR2 is FQNNGV. Trimming took off 7 bases at V and 9 bases at J, with 22 bases between the two ends. This CDR3 spans 14 amino acids.